A single count supports the clone carrying this T cell receptor beta chain. The antigen remains unidentified. The sample originates from a study of intratumoral heterogeneity in liver cancer. Study-level information: Patients were mostly male, median age roughly 57 years.

Regarding the study as a whole: The authors noted under-sampled tumor-infiltrating lymphocyte representation as a limitation.

Clones were sequenced by immunoSEQ multiplex PCR, and TCRdb holds only the in-frame ones, with some missing. Of 20,000 to 25,000 clones listed, roughly 66% are singletons. This CDR3 region has 15 residues. V lost 2 bases and J lost 7; bases outside the gene matches: 5. Germline V gene data show CDR1 as MNHEY and CDR2 as SVGAGI. Before surgical resection, these early-stage hepatocellular carcinoma patients received no treatment. Samples came from areas without visible necrosis or hemorrhage. The sequencing here drew on tumor-adjacent normal tissue, taken before any cancer treatment. The chain combines TRBV6-5 with TRBJ2-5; 12 bases fit TRBD1. The clonotype originates from a woman aged 70-85 years with hepatocellular carcinoma. This CDR3 reads CASSYGTGGAVTQYF. For the CDR3, the DNA is TGTGCCAGCAGTTACGGGACAGGGGGCGCGGTGACCCAGTACTTC.